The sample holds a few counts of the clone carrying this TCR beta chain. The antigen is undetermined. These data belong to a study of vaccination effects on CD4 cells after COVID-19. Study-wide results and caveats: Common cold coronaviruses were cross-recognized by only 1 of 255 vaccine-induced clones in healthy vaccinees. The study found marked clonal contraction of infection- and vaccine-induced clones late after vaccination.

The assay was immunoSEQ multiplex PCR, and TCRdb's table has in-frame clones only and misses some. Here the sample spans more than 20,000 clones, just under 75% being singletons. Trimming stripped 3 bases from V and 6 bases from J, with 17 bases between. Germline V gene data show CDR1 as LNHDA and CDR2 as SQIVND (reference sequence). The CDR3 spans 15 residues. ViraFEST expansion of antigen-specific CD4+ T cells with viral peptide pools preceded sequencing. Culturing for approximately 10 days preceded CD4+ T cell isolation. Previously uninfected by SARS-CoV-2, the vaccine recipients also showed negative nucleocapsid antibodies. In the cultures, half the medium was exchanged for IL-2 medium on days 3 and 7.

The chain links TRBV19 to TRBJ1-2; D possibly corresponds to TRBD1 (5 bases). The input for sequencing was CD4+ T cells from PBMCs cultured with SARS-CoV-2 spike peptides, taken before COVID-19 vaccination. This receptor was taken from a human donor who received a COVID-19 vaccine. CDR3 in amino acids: CASSINWRGQDGYTF. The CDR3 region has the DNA TGTGCCAGTAGTATTAACTGGAGGGGTCAGGATGGCTACACCTTC.